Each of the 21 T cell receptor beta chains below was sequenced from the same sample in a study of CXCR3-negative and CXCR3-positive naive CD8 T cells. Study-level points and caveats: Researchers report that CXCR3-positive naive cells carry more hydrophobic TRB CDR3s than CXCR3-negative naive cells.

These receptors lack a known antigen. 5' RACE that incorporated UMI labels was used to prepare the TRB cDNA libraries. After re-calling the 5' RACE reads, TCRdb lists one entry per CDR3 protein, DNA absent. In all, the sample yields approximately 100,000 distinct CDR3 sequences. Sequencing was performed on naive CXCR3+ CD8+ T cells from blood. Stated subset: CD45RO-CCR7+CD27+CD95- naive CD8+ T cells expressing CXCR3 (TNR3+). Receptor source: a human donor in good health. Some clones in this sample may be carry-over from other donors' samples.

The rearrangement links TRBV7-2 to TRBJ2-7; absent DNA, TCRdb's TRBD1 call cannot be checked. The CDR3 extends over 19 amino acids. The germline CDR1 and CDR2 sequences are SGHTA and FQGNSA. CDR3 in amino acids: CASSLARGVSRGAFYEQYF.

CDR3 sequence: CASSLARDGEGGTQYF. The V gene is TRBV7-8, the J gene TRBJ2-5; the TCRdb call, TRBD1, lacks DNA for checking. CDR3 length equals 16 residues. Germline-derived CDR1 and CDR2 are SGHVS and FQNEAQ.

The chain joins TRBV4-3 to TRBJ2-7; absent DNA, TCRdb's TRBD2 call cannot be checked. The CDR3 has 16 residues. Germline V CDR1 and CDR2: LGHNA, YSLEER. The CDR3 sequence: CASSQGPTSNPYEQYF.

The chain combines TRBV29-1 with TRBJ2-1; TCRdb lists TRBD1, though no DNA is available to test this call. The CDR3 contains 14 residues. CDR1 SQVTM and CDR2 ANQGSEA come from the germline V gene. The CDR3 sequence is CSVPRGGLYNEQFF.

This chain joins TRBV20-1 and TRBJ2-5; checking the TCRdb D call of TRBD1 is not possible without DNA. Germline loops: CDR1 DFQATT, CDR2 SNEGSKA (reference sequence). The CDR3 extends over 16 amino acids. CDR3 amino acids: CSASGTGAGSQETQYF.

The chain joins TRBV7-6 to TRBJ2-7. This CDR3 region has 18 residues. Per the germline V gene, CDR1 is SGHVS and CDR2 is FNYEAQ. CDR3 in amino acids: CASSLEVTPSVGHYEQYF. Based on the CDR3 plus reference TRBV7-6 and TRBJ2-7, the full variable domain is GAGVSQSPRYKVTKRGQDVALRCDPISGHVSLYWYRQALGQGPEFLTYFNYEAQQDKSGLPNDRFSAERPEGSISTLTIQRTEQRDSAMYRCASSLEVTPSVGHYEQYFGPGTRLTVT.

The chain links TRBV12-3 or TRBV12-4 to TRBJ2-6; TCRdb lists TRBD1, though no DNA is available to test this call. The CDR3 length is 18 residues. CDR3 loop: CASSPEGQGTSGANVLTF.

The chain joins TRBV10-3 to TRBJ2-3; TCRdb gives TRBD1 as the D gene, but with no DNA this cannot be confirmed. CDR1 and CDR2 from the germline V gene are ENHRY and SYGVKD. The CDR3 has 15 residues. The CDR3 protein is CAISEPQGGTDTQYF.

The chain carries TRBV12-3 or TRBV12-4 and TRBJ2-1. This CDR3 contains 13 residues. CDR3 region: CASSYSVDNEQFF.

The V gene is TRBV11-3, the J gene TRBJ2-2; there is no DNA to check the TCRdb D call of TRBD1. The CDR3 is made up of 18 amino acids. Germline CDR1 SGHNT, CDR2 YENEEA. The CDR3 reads CASSSREGAAINTGELFF. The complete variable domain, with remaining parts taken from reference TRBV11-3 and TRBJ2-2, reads EAGVVQSPRYKIIEKKQPVAFWCNPISGHNTLYWYLQNLGQGPELLIRYENEEAVDDSQLPKDRFSAERLKGVDSTLKIQPAELGDSAVYLCASSSREGAAINTGELFFGEGSRLTVL.

CDR3 protein: CASSFEAYTEAFF. The chain recombines TRBV7-3 with TRBJ1-1. This CDR3 has 13 residues. Germline CDR1 is SGHTA and CDR2 is FQGTGA.

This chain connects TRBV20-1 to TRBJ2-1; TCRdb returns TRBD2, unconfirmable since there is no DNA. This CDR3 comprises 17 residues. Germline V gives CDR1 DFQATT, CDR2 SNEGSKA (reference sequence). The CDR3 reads CSHPGLAGGALRDEQFF.

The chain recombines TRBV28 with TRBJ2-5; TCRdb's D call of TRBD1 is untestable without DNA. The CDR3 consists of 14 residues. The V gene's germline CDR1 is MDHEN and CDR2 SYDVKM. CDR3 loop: CASSSRGGLETQYF.

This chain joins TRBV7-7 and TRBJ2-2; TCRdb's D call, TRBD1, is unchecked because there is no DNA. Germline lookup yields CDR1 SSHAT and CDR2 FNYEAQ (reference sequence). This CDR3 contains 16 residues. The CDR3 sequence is CASSLSRGWNTGELFF.

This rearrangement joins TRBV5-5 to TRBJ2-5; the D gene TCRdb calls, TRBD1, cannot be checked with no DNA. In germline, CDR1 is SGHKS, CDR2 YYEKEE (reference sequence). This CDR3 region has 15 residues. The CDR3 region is CASSPGAGRQETQYF.

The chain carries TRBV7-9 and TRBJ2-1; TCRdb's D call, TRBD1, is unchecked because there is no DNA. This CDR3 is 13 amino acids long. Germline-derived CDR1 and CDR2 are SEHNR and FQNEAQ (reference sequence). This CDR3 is CASSGRTATGQFF.

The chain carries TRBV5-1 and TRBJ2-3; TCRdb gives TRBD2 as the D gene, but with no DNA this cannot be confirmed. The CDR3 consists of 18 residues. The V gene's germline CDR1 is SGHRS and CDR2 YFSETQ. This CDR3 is CASSPPSGGARDTDTQYF.

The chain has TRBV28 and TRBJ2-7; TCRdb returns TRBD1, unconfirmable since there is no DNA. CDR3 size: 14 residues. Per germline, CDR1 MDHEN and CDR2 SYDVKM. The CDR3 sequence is CASSLGDRAYEQYF.

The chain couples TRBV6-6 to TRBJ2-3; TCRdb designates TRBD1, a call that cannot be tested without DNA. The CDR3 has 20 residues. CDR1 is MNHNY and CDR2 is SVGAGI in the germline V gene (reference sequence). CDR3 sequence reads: CASSYWVGAGGPNVTDTQYF.

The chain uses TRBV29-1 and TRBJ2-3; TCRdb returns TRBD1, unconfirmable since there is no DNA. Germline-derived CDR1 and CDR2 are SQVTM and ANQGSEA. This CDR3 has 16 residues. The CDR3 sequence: CSVPPGGTDITDTQYF.

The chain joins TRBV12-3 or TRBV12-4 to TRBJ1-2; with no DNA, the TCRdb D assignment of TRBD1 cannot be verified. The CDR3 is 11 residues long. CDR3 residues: CASTGGSGYTF.